The 22 T cell receptor beta chains presented below share a single source sample, sequenced in a study of technical replicates of blood from a few donors. TCRdb's table, derived via immunoSEQ multiplex PCR, lists solely in-frame clones and lacks some. The table lists 60,000 or so clones, around nine tenths of them singletons. The sequenced sample consisted of PBMCs. The source of these receptors is a human donor in good health. Some clones in this sample may be carry-over from other donors' samples.

J is TRBJ2-2 and V is TRBV7-6, with D uncertain. Deletions cut 2 bases from V and 7 bases from J, with 8 bases between. The CDR3 extends over 13 amino acids. Germline lookup yields CDR1 SGHVS and CDR2 FNYEAQ. The CDR3 sequence: CASSLRLHGELFF. As DNA, the CDR3 is TGTGCCAGCAGCTTAAGACTCCACGGGGAGCTGTTTTTT.

This clone was seen a single time. J is TRBJ2-7 and V is TRBV19; TRBD1 matches at 8 bases. This CDR3 comprises 14 residues. Unmatched junction bases numbered 4, after V lost 3 bases and J lost 3 bases. In germline, CDR1 is LNHDA, CDR2 SQIVND (reference sequence). The CDR3 bases are TGTGCCAGTAGTATGACACAGGGGGACTACGAGCAGTACTTC. This encodes CASSMTQGDYEQYF.

The V call is TRBV9, the J call TRBJ2-1; possible D gene TRBD2, 6 bases. Trimming shortened V by 4 bases and J by 12 bases, and 20 bases separated the two germline ends. CDR1 SGDLS and CDR2 YYNGEE come from the germline V gene. CDR3 length: 14 residues. Here the CDR3 reads CASSPGSVGTWQFF. In DNA, the CDR3 is TGTGCCAGCAGCCCAGGCTCCGTGGGGACTTGGCAGTTCTTC. Full variable domain (rest looked up from reference TRBV9 and TRBJ2-1): DSGVTQTPKHLITATGQRVTLRCSPRSGDLSVYWYQQSLDQGLQFLIQYYNGEERAKGNILERFSAQQFPDLHSELNLSSLELGDSALYFCASSPGSVGTWQFFGPGTRLTVL.

The chain recombines TRBV7-8 with TRBJ2-7; 14 bases agree with TRBD2. Germline CDR1 is SGHVS and CDR2 is FQNEAQ. The CDR3 consists of 18 residues. V dropped 5 bases and J dropped 1; count of bases not matched to a gene: 10. The CDR3 DNA is TGTGCCAGCAGCCCTACTCCGGGACTAGCGGGAGCTTCCTACGAGCAGTACTTC. It encodes CASSPTPGLAGASYEQYF.

This clone was counted a single time. The V call is TRBV21-1, the J call TRBJ1-5; the DNA was not used to check the table's D call, TRBD1. TRBV21-1 is noted as a pseudogene. The CDR3 spans 19 residues. DNA for the CDR3: TGTGCCAGCAGGCGTCCGGGACAGGGGGCTATTGATAGCAATCAGCCCCAGCATTTT. Translating it yields CASRRPGQGAIDSNQPQHF.

The chain couples TRBV6-5 to TRBJ2-5; 12 positions agree with TRBD1. The V gene's germline CDR1 is MNHEY and CDR2 SVGAGI. Germline trimming cut 5 bases from V and 5 bases from J; bases unmatched to any gene: 6. The CDR3 has 15 residues. In DNA, the CDR3 is TGTGCCAGCAGTCTAGGGACAGGGGGCGCGGAGACCCAGTACTTC. Protein product: CASSLGTGGAETQYF.

V usage is TRBV4-3 and J usage is TRBJ2-1; D is perhaps TRBD2 (5 bases). The CDR3 is 12 amino acids. V lost 4 bases to trimming and J lost 9 bases, with 10 bases between them. Looked up from germline, CDR1 is LGHNA and CDR2 is YSLEER. The CDR3 region is CASSPDGIEQFF. The CDR3 DNA follows: TGCGCCAGCAGCCCTGACGGGATTGAGCAGTTCTTC.

This CDR3 reads CAWIPGLGEAFF. For the CDR3, the DNA is TGTGCCTGGATACCTGGACTTGGGGAAGCTTTCTTT. The chain recombines TRBV30 with TRBJ1-1; D unresolved. V was pared by 4 bases and J by 8 bases, with 14 bases between. The CDR3 has 12 amino acids. Germline V gene data show CDR1 as GTSNPN and CDR2 as SVGIG (reference sequence). Full variable domain (missing parts from reference TRBV30 and TRBJ1-1): SQTIHQWPATLVQPVGSPLSLECTVEGTSNPNLYWYRQAAGRGLQLLFYSVGIGQISSEVPQNLSASRPQDRQFILSSKKLLLSDSGFYLCAWIPGLGEAFFGQGTRLTVV.

The genes are TRBV25-1 and TRBJ2-1; 7 bases align to TRBD2. The germline gives CDR1 MGHDK, CDR2 SYGVNS. V lost 4 bases to trimming and J lost 4 bases; unmatched junction nucleotides: 13. This CDR3 is 17 amino acids long. CDR3 in DNA: TGTGCCAGCAGTGGATCCCGAGCGGGACCCTCTTACAATGAGCAGTTCTTC. Translated, it gives CASSGSRAGPSYNEQFF.

This sequence joins TRBV6-5 and TRBJ2-1; 8 bases line up with TRBD2. Germline V CDR1 and CDR2: MNHEY, SVGAGI. This CDR3 spans 15 amino acids. Trimming removed 7 bases from V and 4 bases from J; junction bases left unmatched: 9. CDR3 coding DNA: TGTGCCAGCATCGCCGGGGGGGAGTGGTACAATGAGCAGTTCTTC. Protein: CASIAGGEWYNEQFF.

For this clone: Other DNA sequences within the sample encode an identical CDR3. The J gene is TRBJ1-2, the V gene TRBV7-2, with D possibly being TRBD1 (6 bases). Looked up from germline, CDR1 is SGHTA and CDR2 is FQGNSA. The length of the CDR3 is 12 residues. The ends were cut back, 1 base at V and 7 bases at J, with 7 bases in the middle. The CDR3 bases are TGTGCCAGCAGCTTAGGGGGGCCTGGCTACACCTTC. The encoded protein is CASSLGGPGYTF.

The rearrangement uses TRBV5-1 and TRBJ2-2; 8 bases fit TRBD2. V lost 7 bases to trimming and J lost 5 bases; unmatched junction nucleotides: 7. Germline V gene sequence: CDR1 SGHRS, CDR2 YFSETQ. The CDR3 covers 14 residues. As DNA, the CDR3 is TGCGCCAGCGCCTTAGCGGGAAGGACCGGGGAGCTGTTTTTT. This translates into CASALAGRTGELFF.

The V gene is TRBV7-9, the J gene TRBJ2-1, with D possibly TRBD1 on 6 matching bases. In germline, CDR1 is SEHNR, CDR2 FQNEAQ (reference sequence). V was trimmed by 4 bases and J by 0 bases, leaving 10 bases between them. CDR3 length equals 15 residues. The CDR3 DNA follows: TGTGCCAGCAGCTCTGGACAGAGCTCCTACAATGAGCAGTTCTTC. Translation gives CASSSGQSSYNEQFF.

This chain joins TRBV7-2 and TRBJ1-5; TRBD1 matches at 8 bases. Germline V lookup: CDR1 SGHTA, CDR2 FQGNSA. The J segment lost 7 bases and the V segment lost 4 bases, leaving 9 bases of the junction unmatched. This CDR3 has 15 residues. This chain's CDR3 is CASSSFQGAGQPQHF. CDR3 nucleotides: TGTGCCAGCAGCTCCTTTCAGGGGGCAGGACAGCCCCAGCATTTT.

A few counts support this clone. In DNA, the CDR3 is TGTGCCACCAGCAGAGATCGGGGGATCAATCAGCCCCAGCATTTT. Its protein is CATSRDRGINQPQHF. This chain links TRBV15 with TRBJ1-5, with D possibly matching TRBD1 (5 bases). The germline V gene has CDR1 LNHNV and CDR2 YYDKDF (reference sequence). Trimming took 0 bases from V and 3 from J, leaving 9 bases between them. The CDR3 is 15 amino acids.

The rearrangement uses TRBV5-1 and TRBJ2-5; 9 bases map to TRBD1. The CDR3 runs to 16 residues. Germline-derived CDR1 and CDR2 are SGHRS and YFSETQ. V dropped 2 bases and J dropped 2; count of bases not matched to a gene: 7. The CDR3 loop reads CASSFLDRGLQETQYF. The CDR3 region has the DNA TGCGCCAGCAGCTTCTTGGACAGGGGCCTACAAGAGACCCAGTACTTC.

The gene calls are TRBV5-1 and TRBJ2-5; TRBD1 might be the D (5 bases). CDR1 is SGHRS and CDR2 is YFSETQ in the germline V gene. V was cut by 4 bases and J by 2 bases, with 12 bases left in between. The CDR3 runs 14 residues. DNA of the CDR3: TGCGCCAGCAGCACTGGTCGACAGCAAGAGACCCAGTACTTC. This codes for CASSTGRQQETQYF.

The chain combines TRBV11-3 with TRBJ2-7; possibly TRBD2 for D (5 bases). V dropped 3 bases and J dropped 6 bases, with 9 bases sitting between them. This CDR3 has 12 residues. CDR1 is SGHNT, CDR2 YENEEA, per germline. CDR3: CASSFPEGEQYF. The CDR3 DNA follows: TGTGCCAGCAGCTTCCCCGAGGGCGAGCAGTACTTC. The full variable domain, completed using reference TRBV11-3 and TRBJ2-7, is EAGVVQSPRYKIIEKKQPVAFWCNPISGHNTLYWYLQNLGQGPELLIRYENEEAVDDSQLPKDRFSAERLKGVDSTLKIQPAELGDSAVYLCASSFPEGEQYFGPGTRLTVT.

The rearrangement links TRBV7-9 to TRBJ1-1, with a weak D call TRBD1 (6 bases). The V end lost 7 bases, the J end lost 4 bases, and 16 bases lay between the germline ends. From germline, CDR1 is SEHNR and CDR2 FQNEAQ (reference sequence). CDR3 length: 14 amino acids. The CDR3 spells CASIKNRESTEAFF. In DNA, the CDR3 is TGTGCCAGCATCAAGAACAGGGAGAGCACTGAAGCTTTCTTT.

The chain recombines TRBV2 with TRBJ2-7; 8 bases are a match to TRBD1. This CDR3 spans 14 amino acids. CDR1 SNHLY and CDR2 FYNNEI come from the germline V gene. J lost 3 bases, V lost 6 bases, and 7 bases had no gene match. CDR3 sequence: CASSPGGRGYEQYF. The CDR3 nucleotides are TGTGCCAGCAGCCCAGGGGGCCGTGGCTACGAGCAGTACTTC.

The CDR3 nucleotides are TGTGCCAGCAGTGCCACCGGGACAGGGGGGTACGAGCAGTACTTC. Its protein is CASSATGTGGYEQYF. The rearrangement uses TRBV25-1 and TRBJ2-7; TRBD1 agrees at 11 bases. The CDR3 totals 15 residues. V shed 4 bases, J shed 4 bases, and the junction held 6 bases outside the gene matches. Germline CDR1 and CDR2: MGHDK and SYGVNS.

Only one count was recorded for this clone. In DNA, the CDR3 is TGTGCCAGCAGCCCCCGGGCCGGGACAGGGTATAGCAATCAGCCCCAGCATTTT. This encodes CASSPRAGTGYSNQPQHF. This rearrangement joins TRBV7-8 to TRBJ1-5; 9 nucleotides match TRBD1. The length of the CDR3 is 18 residues. Germline V gene lookup returns CDR1 SGHVS and CDR2 FQNEAQ. V lost 5 bases, J lost 0 bases, and 11 bases stayed unmatched.